The clone carrying this TCR beta chain has only a few counts. Trimming at V came to 0 bases and at J to 5 bases, leaving 8 bases not matched to a gene. Germline V gene sequence: CDR1 PRHDT, CDR2 FYEKMQ (reference sequence). The CDR3 contains 16 residues. MiXCR, applied by TCRdb to the 5' RACE reads, yields one record per CDR3 protein. The sample lists some 150,000 distinct CDR3 sequences, 14% occurring once. This sample was taken from a study of T-cell memory formation after mild COVID-19. This receptor was taken from an adult woman who had mild COVID-19 (a few samples of this study predate the infection). Cell type and time point are not known. The gene calls are TRBV13 and TRBJ2-7; 9 bases fit TRBD2. The sequenced sample was PBMCs or a T cell subset sorted from them (not recorded which). CDR3 amino acids: CASSLGGGGAWDEQYF. The CDR3 bases are TGTGCCAGCAGCTTAGGTGGCGGGGGGGCCTGGGACGAGCAGTACTTC.